This TCR beta chain was sequenced in a study of T cells in Graves' hyperthyroidism and ophthalmopathy. Amplification yielded TCR beta CDR3 regions, with RNA transcripts as the source. The TCR CDR3 was amplified in a first-round RT-PCR using the HTBI primer set. TCRdb re-analysed the multiplex PCR reads in MiXCR, keeping a single row per CDR3 protein. The data show hundreds of thousands of distinct CDR3 sequences, just under 45% seen once. Study findings and constraints: Ophthalmopathy and stable hyperthyroidism were separated by a 13 V-J model.

The germline CDR1 and CDR2 sequences are SEHNR and FQNEAQ (reference sequence). Losses at the gene ends were 4 bases for V and 4 bases for J; bases not matched to a gene: 1. The CDR3 covers 13 residues. This clonotype was seen at least ten times. The antigen is unknown. Source material: peripheral blood or thyroid tissue (not recorded which). The rearrangement joins TRBV7-9 to TRBJ1-2, with 9 nucleotides matching TRBD1. This TCR came from an adult man with Graves' disease, either hyperthyroidism or ophthalmopathy (not recorded which). The CDR3 reads CASSSDRGYGYTF. CDR3 nucleotides: TGTGCCAGCAGCTCGGACAGGGGCTATGGCTACACCTTC.